The clone carrying this T cell receptor (beta chain) was counted once. The data were obtained in a study of blood T cell repertoires in COVID-19. Looking at the study overall: Researchers got acute and convalescent COVID-19 samples from the United States, Italy and Spain. The cDNA or gDNA used as material had been derived from T cells, B-cell-depleted T cells, or PBMCs.

Germline CDR1 is MNHEY and CDR2 is SVGAGI. This CDR3 has 14 residues. V was clipped by 4 bases and J by 0 bases, with 7 bases between them. Original processing methods: Scientists estimated how many nucleated cells there were by amplifying reference gene primers. Method: immunoSEQ multiplex PCR; TCRdb's copy keeps in-frame clones and lacks some. The DNA gave D and trimming, while V, J and clone size come from that table. This sample has about 46,000 clones, with more than 75% found just once. The source of this sequence is a man between 50 and 59 years old with active COVID-19. V and J are TRBV6-5 and TRBJ2-1; possible D gene TRBD2, 5 bases. Material for sequencing was peripheral blood. CDR3 loop: CASSSTSSYNEQFF. The CDR3 DNA sequence: TGTGCCAGCAGTTCCACTAGCTCCTACAATGAGCAGTTCTTC.